Listed below are T cell receptor beta chains from one sample, sequenced in a study of blood T cell repertoires in COVID-19. Clones were sequenced by immunoSEQ multiplex PCR, and TCRdb holds only the in-frame ones, with some missing. The table includes over 300,000 clones, approximately 85% detected once. Sequences were obtained from peripheral blood. These receptors all stem from a human donor in a cohort sampled during active COVID-19. The CDR3 runs from the conserved cysteine through the conserved F or W. Fields, in order: J gene, clone size, D gene, CDR3 length, V gene, CDR3 protein, CDR3 DNA. D genes are given only for firm matches. Size is stated for part of the rows, as once, few or many counts, or as a class when the clone is expanded.

j_call: TRBJ1-2; clone_size: NA; d_call: TRBD1; cdr3_length: 15; v_call: TRBV6-5; cdr3_aa: CASRGGQAIDYGYTF; cdr3_nt: TGTGCCAGCAGGGGAGGACAGGCTATTGACTATGGCTACACCTTC
j_call: TRBJ1-2; clone_size: NA; d_call: NA; cdr3_length: 13; v_call: TRBV5-1; cdr3_aa: CASSLGTRYGYTF; cdr3_nt: TGCGCCAGCAGCTTGGGTACTAGGTATGGCTACACCTTC
j_call: TRBJ1-6; clone_size: NA; d_call: NA; cdr3_length: 15; v_call: TRBV3-1/TRBV3-2; cdr3_aa: CASSLGGLENSPLHF; cdr3_nt: TGTGCCAGCAGCCTCGGGGGGCTGGAAAATTCACCCCTCCACTTT
j_call: TRBJ2-7; clone_size: NA; d_call: TRBD1; cdr3_length: 13; v_call: TRBV29-1; cdr3_aa: CSVEAGGFYEQYF; cdr3_nt: TGCAGCGTTGAGGCAGGGGGCTTCTACGAGCAGTACTTC
j_call: TRBJ2-1; clone_size: NA; d_call: NA; cdr3_length: 13; v_call: TRBV5-1; cdr3_aa: CASSQMADNEQFF; cdr3_nt: TGCGCCAGCAGCCAGATGGCGGACAATGAGCAGTTCTTC
j_call: TRBJ2-7; clone_size: NA; d_call: TRBD2; cdr3_length: 14; v_call: TRBV3-1/TRBV3-2; cdr3_aa: CASSASGASSEQYF; cdr3_nt: TGTGCCAGCAGCGCTAGCGGGGCATCCTCCGAGCAGTACTTC
j_call: TRBJ1-1; clone_size: NA; d_call: TRBD1; cdr3_length: 16; v_call: TRBV5-4; cdr3_aa: CASRQGQIKANTEAFF; cdr3_nt: TGTGCCAGCAGACAGGGACAGATAAAGGCAAACACTGAAGCTTTCTTT
j_call: TRBJ2-2; clone_size: NA; d_call: TRBD1; cdr3_length: 14; v_call: TRBV10-2; cdr3_aa: CASSGQGPSGELFF; cdr3_nt: TGCGCCAGCAGTGGACAGGGTCCGTCCGGGGAGCTGTTTTTT
j_call: TRBJ2-1; clone_size: NA; d_call: NA; cdr3_length: 11; v_call: TRBV20-1; cdr3_aa: CSLRRTNEQFF; cdr3_nt: TGCAGTTTACGCAGGACAAATGAGCAGTTCTTC
j_call: TRBJ1-2; clone_size: NA; d_call: TRBD1; cdr3_length: 13; v_call: TRBV7-9; cdr3_aa: CASSSQGASGYTF; cdr3_nt: TGTGCCAGCAGCTCGCAGGGGGCGAGTGGCTACACCTTC
j_call: TRBJ2-1; clone_size: once; d_call: TRBD2; cdr3_length: 14; v_call: TRBV7-9; cdr3_aa: CASSVSGGRNEQFF; cdr3_nt: TGTGCCAGCAGCGTTAGCGGGGGACGCAATGAGCAGTTCTTC
j_call: TRBJ1-5; clone_size: NA; d_call: TRBD1; cdr3_length: 15; v_call: TRBV19; cdr3_aa: CASQSSGGRSQPQHF; cdr3_nt: TGTGCCAGTCAAAGCTCAGGGGGAAGGAGTCAGCCCCAGCATTTT
j_call: TRBJ2-3; clone_size: NA; d_call: TRBD2; cdr3_length: 15; v_call: TRBV19; cdr3_aa: CASRRTSGYTDTQYF; cdr3_nt: TGTGCCAGTAGGAGGACTAGCGGATACACAGATACGCAGTATTTT
j_call: TRBJ1-1; clone_size: NA; d_call: TRBD1; cdr3_length: 15; v_call: TRBV27; cdr3_aa: CASTRGGPWNTEAFF; cdr3_nt: TGTGCCAGCACTCGAGGGGGCCCTTGGAACACTGAAGCTTTCTTT
j_call: TRBJ1-1; clone_size: NA; d_call: TRBD1; cdr3_length: 16; v_call: TRBV15; cdr3_aa: CATSRDQQGAGTEAFF; cdr3_nt: TGTGCCACCAGCAGAGATCAGCAGGGGGCGGGTACTGAAGCTTTCTTT
j_call: TRBJ2-4; clone_size: NA; d_call: TRBD2; cdr3_length: 12; v_call: TRBV30; cdr3_aa: CAWMAGGNIQYF; cdr3_nt: TGTGCCTGGATGGCGGGGGGGAACATTCAGTACTTC
j_call: TRBJ1-2; clone_size: NA; d_call: NA; cdr3_length: 14; v_call: TRBV24-1; cdr3_aa: CATSDSGGPYGYTF; cdr3_nt: TGTGCCACCAGTGATTCGGGGGGCCCCTATGGCTACACCTTC
j_call: TRBJ2-4; clone_size: NA; d_call: TRBD1; cdr3_length: 13; v_call: TRBV5-8; cdr3_aa: CASRKGTVGDQYF; cdr3_nt: TGTGCCAGCAGAAAGGGGACAGTAGGCGATCAGTACTTC
j_call: TRBJ2-1; clone_size: NA; d_call: NA; cdr3_length: 16; v_call: TRBV6-5; cdr3_aa: CASSYSIGEYDNEQFF; cdr3_nt: TGTGCCAGCAGTTACTCGATAGGGGAATATGACAATGAGCAGTTCTTC
j_call: TRBJ1-2; clone_size: NA; d_call: NA; cdr3_length: 13; v_call: TRBV7-9; cdr3_aa: CASTYFPGAGYTF; cdr3_nt: TGTGCCAGCACTTATTTCCCAGGGGCCGGCTACACCTTC
j_call: TRBJ1-1; clone_size: NA; d_call: NA; cdr3_length: 15; v_call: TRBV5-1; cdr3_aa: CASSGGTTMNTEAFF; cdr3_nt: TGCGCCAGCAGCGGAGGGACGACTATGAACACTGAAGCTTTCTTT
j_call: TRBJ2-7; clone_size: NA; d_call: TRBD1; cdr3_length: 14; v_call: TRBV23-1; cdr3_aa: CASSKTGVRYEQYF; cdr3_nt: TGCGCCAGCAGTAAGACAGGGGTCCGCTACGAGCAGTACTTC
j_call: TRBJ1-5; clone_size: NA; d_call: NA; cdr3_length: 12; v_call: TRBV12-3/TRBV12-4; cdr3_aa: CASSSGNQPQHF; cdr3_nt: TGTGCCAGCAGTTCAGGGAATCAGCCCCAGCATTTT
j_call: TRBJ2-1; clone_size: NA; d_call: TRBD1; cdr3_length: 15; v_call: TRBV5-4; cdr3_aa: CASSLRTGGVDEQFF; cdr3_nt: TGTGCCAGCAGCTTAAGGACAGGGGGAGTAGATGAGCAGTTCTTC
j_call: TRBJ2-7; clone_size: NA; d_call: TRBD1; cdr3_length: 15; v_call: TRBV28; cdr3_aa: CASRGETGSSYEQYF; cdr3_nt: TGTGCCAGCAGGGGGGAGACAGGGAGCTCCTACGAGCAGTACTTC
j_call: TRBJ2-7; clone_size: NA; d_call: NA; cdr3_length: 12; v_call: TRBV30; cdr3_aa: CALDSPKDEQYF; cdr3_nt: TGTGCCCTGGACAGTCCTAAGGACGAGCAGTACTTC
j_call: TRBJ2-2; clone_size: once; d_call: TRBD2; cdr3_length: 15; v_call: TRBV6-5; cdr3_aa: CASLAGGPSTGELFF; cdr3_nt: TGTGCCTCTCTAGCGGGGGGGCCGAGTACCGGGGAGCTGTTTTTT
j_call: TRBJ1-6; clone_size: NA; d_call: TRBD1; cdr3_length: 16; v_call: TRBV5-5; cdr3_aa: CASSLTGALYNSPLHF; cdr3_nt: TGTGCCAGCAGCTTAACAGGGGCCCTCTATAATTCACCCCTCCACTTT
j_call: TRBJ1-2; clone_size: few; d_call: TRBD1; cdr3_length: 14; v_call: TRBV5-1; cdr3_aa: CASSLGTGGYGYTF; cdr3_nt: TGCGCCAGCAGCTTGGGGACAGGAGGCTATGGCTACACCTTC
j_call: TRBJ1-1; clone_size: NA; d_call: NA; cdr3_length: 18; v_call: TRBV21-1; cdr3_aa: CASSSGPKGCGGKTEAFF; cdr3_nt: TGTGCCAGCAGCAGCGGACCAAAAGGATGCGGGGGAAAGACTGAAGCTTTCTTT
j_call: TRBJ2-1; clone_size: NA; d_call: TRBD2; cdr3_length: 15; v_call: TRBV27; cdr3_aa: CASAIVAGGHSEQFF; cdr3_nt: TGTGCCAGCGCTATCGTGGCGGGGGGGCACAGTGAGCAGTTCTTC
j_call: TRBJ1-3; clone_size: NA; d_call: NA; cdr3_length: 12; v_call: TRBV5-1; cdr3_aa: CASSQSGNTIYF; cdr3_nt: TGCGCCAGCAGCCAATCTGGAAACACCATATATTTT
j_call: TRBJ2-7; clone_size: NA; d_call: TRBD1; cdr3_length: 15; v_call: TRBV3-1/TRBV3-2; cdr3_aa: CASSRTGTGFYEQYF; cdr3_nt: TGTGCCAGCAGCCGAACCGGGACAGGGTTTTACGAGCAGTACTTC
j_call: TRBJ1-2; clone_size: NA; d_call: TRBD1; cdr3_length: 14; v_call: TRBV6-5; cdr3_aa: CASSYSGQGNGYTF; cdr3_nt: TGTGCCAGCAGTTACTCAGGACAGGGAAATGGCTACACCTTC
j_call: TRBJ1-2; clone_size: NA; d_call: NA; cdr3_length: 15; v_call: TRBV5-1; cdr3_aa: CASKGGENRVYGYTF; cdr3_nt: TGCGCCAGCAAAGGGGGGGAAAACAGGGTGTACGGCTACACCTTC
j_call: TRBJ1-4; clone_size: few; d_call: TRBD1; cdr3_length: 13; v_call: TRBV28; cdr3_aa: CASRGQGGTALFF; cdr3_nt: TGTGCCAGCAGAGGACAGGGGGGGACAGCGTTGTTTTTT
j_call: TRBJ2-3; clone_size: NA; d_call: TRBD2; cdr3_length: 14; v_call: TRBV3-1/TRBV3-2; cdr3_aa: CASTSGGAVDTQYF; cdr3_nt: TGTGCCAGCACTAGCGGGGGGGCGGTAGATACGCAGTATTTT
j_call: TRBJ2-1; clone_size: NA; d_call: TRBD2; cdr3_length: 12; v_call: TRBV15; cdr3_aa: CASASGYNEQFF; cdr3_nt: TGTGCCTCGGCTAGCGGCTACAATGAGCAGTTCTTC
j_call: TRBJ1-5; clone_size: NA; d_call: NA; cdr3_length: 15; v_call: TRBV15; cdr3_aa: CATGDVTESNQPQHF; cdr3_nt: TGTGCCACCGGGGATGTGACAGAGAGCAATCAGCCCCAGCATTTT
j_call: TRBJ2-2; clone_size: NA; d_call: NA; cdr3_length: 13; v_call: TRBV5-8; cdr3_aa: CASTPVTGQELFF; cdr3_nt: TGTGCCAGCACCCCCGTGACAGGACAGGAGCTGTTTTTT
j_call: TRBJ2-7; clone_size: NA; d_call: NA; cdr3_length: 15; v_call: TRBV6-5; cdr3_aa: CASSRNLELTNEQYF; cdr3_nt: TGTGCCAGCAGCAGGAATCTGGAACTGACCAACGAGCAGTACTTC
j_call: TRBJ2-3; clone_size: NA; d_call: NA; cdr3_length: 15; v_call: TRBV11-1; cdr3_aa: CASSLAGLITDTQYF; cdr3_nt: TGTGCCAGCAGCTTAGCGGGGCTAATCACAGATACGCAGTATTTT
j_call: TRBJ2-6; clone_size: NA; d_call: NA; cdr3_length: 17; v_call: TRBV9; cdr3_aa: CASSVDSGGSGANVLTF; cdr3_nt: TGTGCCAGCAGCGTAGATTCTGGAGGATCTGGGGCCAACGTCCTGACTTTC
j_call: TRBJ1-2; clone_size: NA; d_call: NA; cdr3_length: 11; v_call: TRBV20-1; cdr3_aa: CSASTKYGYTF; cdr3_nt: TGCAGTGCTAGCACTAAGTATGGCTACACCTTC
j_call: TRBJ1-4; clone_size: NA; d_call: TRBD1; cdr3_length: 13; v_call: TRBV30; cdr3_aa: CAWRVTGIGKLFF; cdr3_nt: TGTGCCTGGAGGGTGACAGGGATAGGAAAACTGTTTTTT
j_call: TRBJ2-1; clone_size: NA; d_call: TRBD2; cdr3_length: 18; v_call: TRBV7-3; cdr3_aa: CASSLYYTSGLDYNEQFF; cdr3_nt: TGTGCCAGCAGCCTATACTACACTAGCGGACTAGACTACAATGAGCAGTTCTTC
j_call: TRBJ1-2; clone_size: NA; d_call: NA; cdr3_length: 13; v_call: TRBV5-4; cdr3_aa: CASSLPGQYGYTF; cdr3_nt: TGTGCCAGCAGCTTGCCAGGACAGTATGGCTACACCTTC
j_call: TRBJ2-1; clone_size: once; d_call: NA; cdr3_length: 14; v_call: TRBV7-9; cdr3_aa: CASSQGQYYNEQFF; cdr3_nt: TGTGCCAGCAGTCAGGGGCAGTATTACAATGAGCAGTTCTTC
j_call: TRBJ1-1; clone_size: NA; d_call: NA; cdr3_length: 13; v_call: TRBV7-2; cdr3_aa: CASSQRGGTEAFF; cdr3_nt: TGTGCCAGCAGCCAGCGGGGGGGCACTGAAGCTTTCTTT
j_call: TRBJ1-4; clone_size: NA; d_call: NA; cdr3_length: 13; v_call: TRBV24-1; cdr3_aa: CATSDLGEEKLFF; cdr3_nt: TGTGCCACCAGTGATTTGGGTGAGGAAAAACTGTTTTTT
j_call: TRBJ1-2; clone_size: NA; d_call: TRBD1; cdr3_length: 13; v_call: TRBV19; cdr3_aa: CASRSDRVYGYTF; cdr3_nt: TGTGCCAGTAGGAGCGACAGGGTCTATGGCTACACCTTC